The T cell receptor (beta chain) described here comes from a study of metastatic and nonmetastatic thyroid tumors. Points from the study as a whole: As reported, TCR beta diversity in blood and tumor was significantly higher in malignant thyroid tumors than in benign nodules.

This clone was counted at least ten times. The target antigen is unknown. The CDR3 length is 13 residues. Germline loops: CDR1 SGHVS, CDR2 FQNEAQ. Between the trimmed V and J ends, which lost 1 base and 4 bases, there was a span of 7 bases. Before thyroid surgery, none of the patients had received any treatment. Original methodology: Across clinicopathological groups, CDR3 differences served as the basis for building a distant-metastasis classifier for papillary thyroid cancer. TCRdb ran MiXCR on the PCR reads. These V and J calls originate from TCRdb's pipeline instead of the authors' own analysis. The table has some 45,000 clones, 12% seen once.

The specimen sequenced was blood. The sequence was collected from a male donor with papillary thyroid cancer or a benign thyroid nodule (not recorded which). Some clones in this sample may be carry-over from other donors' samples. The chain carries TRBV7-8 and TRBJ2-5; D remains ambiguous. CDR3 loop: CASSLVTRETQYF. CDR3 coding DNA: TGTGCCAGCAGCTTAGTGACGCGAGAGACCCAGTACTTC.